The rows below give T cell receptor beta chains drawn from one sample of a study of shared clonotypes between healthy human individuals. The method was immunoSEQ multiplex PCR; TCRdb's version includes in-frame clones alone and lacks a portion of them. The sample lists some 500,000 clones; about 96% were seen once. The sample was naive CD4+ T cells sorted from blood. The source of these receptors is a woman aged 25 to 39 in good health. CDR3s include the opening cysteine and the closing phenylalanine or tryptophan. Each record gives: V gene, clone size, J gene, D gene, CDR3 protein, CDR3 DNA. D genes are given only for firm matches. Clone size is stated in some rows and not others, as once, few, many or a class when expanded.

TRBV5-1	-	TRBJ2-1	-	CASSLGASDYNEQFF	TGCGCCAGCAGCTTGGGGGCTAGCGACTACAATGAGCAGTTCTTC
TRBV9	once	TRBJ2-2	TRBD2	CASSAGLAAVGELFF	TGTGCCAGCAGCGCGGGACTAGCGGCGGTCGGGGAGCTGTTTTTT
TRBV18	-	TRBJ1-4	-	CASSPTKGRNEKLFF	TGTGCCAGCTCCCCCACTAAGGGACGAAATGAAAAACTGTTTTTT
TRBV27	-	TRBJ2-1	TRBD1	CASSFLGQGSYNEQFF	TGTGCCAGCAGTTTTCTGGGACAGGGGTCTTACAATGAGCAGTTCTTC
TRBV5-4	-	TRBJ2-3	-	CASSLEDGSRGGRYF	TGTGCCAGCAGCTTGGAAGATGGGTCGCGGGGTGGAAGGTATTTT
TRBV18	-	TRBJ1-1	TRBD1	CASSSKQGALSEAFF	TGTGCCAGCTCATCTAAACAGGGGGCGCTCTCTGAAGCTTTCTTT
TRBV21-1	once	TRBJ1-2	-	CASSTRDGTLYGYTF	TGTGCCAGCAGCACCAGGGACGGAACCCTTTATGGCTACACCTTC
TRBV19	-	TRBJ2-7	TRBD1	CASSILDRGYEQYF	TGTGCCAGTAGCATTCTGGACAGGGGTTACGAGCAGTACTTC
TRBV6-6	-	TRBJ2-1	-	CASSYYRDPAYNEQFF	TGTGCCAGCAGTTATTACCGGGACCCAGCCTACAATGAGCAGTTCTTC
TRBV5-1	-	TRBJ2-3	-	CASSLGGADTQYF	TGCGCCAGCAGCTTAGGAGGGGCAGATACGCAGTATTTT
TRBV27	once	TRBJ2-7	TRBD2	CASSFQAGDFEQYF	TGTGCCAGCAGTTTTCAAGCGGGAGACTTCGAGCAGTACTTC
TRBV5-1	few	TRBJ2-2	TRBD2	CASSLSPGGGSGELFF	TGCGCCAGCAGCTTGTCGCCGGGGGGAGGATCCGGGGAGCTGTTTTTT
TRBV19	-	TRBJ1-1	TRBD1	CASTQGQGAVTEAFF	TGTGCCAGTACCCAAGGACAGGGGGCGGTCACTGAAGCTTTCTTT
TRBV7-2	-	TRBJ2-5	-	CASSLYGNQETQYF	TGTGCCAGCAGCTTATACGGCAACCAAGAGACCCAGTACTTC
TRBV28	-	TRBJ2-3	TRBD2	CASGGTSGRTNTQYF	TGTGCCAGCGGGGGGACTAGCGGGAGAACAAACACGCAGTATTTT
TRBV10-3	-	TRBJ1-1	-	CAISESRASNTEAFF	TGTGCCATCAGTGAGTCCAGAGCGTCGAACACTGAAGCTTTCTTT
TRBV2	-	TRBJ1-1	TRBD1	CASRDRDRVTTEAFF	TGTGCCAGCAGGGACCGGGACAGGGTTACCACTGAAGCTTTCTTT
TRBV28	-	TRBJ1-5	-	CASSLAHGNQPQHF	TGTGCCAGCAGTTTAGCCCACGGGAATCAGCCCCAGCATTTT
TRBV7-9	-	TRBJ1-1	-	CASSLPEGWTEAFF	TGTGCCAGCAGCTTACCGGAAGGGTGGACTGAAGCTTTCTTT
TRBV6-1	-	TRBJ2-7	-	CASSEGETYEQYF	TGTGCCAGCAGTGAAGGGGAGACCTACGAGCAGTACTTC
TRBV7-2	-	TRBJ2-7	-	CASSLSEGFYEQYF	TGTGCCAGCAGCTTATCTGAGGGATTCTACGAGCAGTACTTC
TRBV19	-	TRBJ2-3	TRBD2	CASSIVAGGDGTQYF	TGTGCCAGTAGTATAGTAGCGGGAGGGGACGGTACGCAGTATTTT
TRBV7-9	-	TRBJ1-2	-	CASSLGTDYGYTF	TGTGCCAGCAGCTTAGGGACAGACTATGGCTACACCTTC
TRBV10-3	-	TRBJ2-7	-	CAIRGVEAYEQYF	TGTGCCATCAGGGGAGTAGAGGCCTACGAGCAGTACTTC
TRBV9	-	TRBJ2-1	TRBD2	CASGGRGIYNEQFF	TGTGCCAGCGGCGGGAGAGGTATCTACAATGAGCAGTTCTTC
TRBV18	-	TRBJ1-1	-	CASSPKVSGKTEAFF	TGTGCCAGCTCACCAAAGGTATCTGGGAAGACTGAAGCTTTCTTT
TRBV19	few	TRBJ1-5	-	CASSDQMGNQPQHF	TGTGCCAGTAGTGACCAGATGGGCAATCAGCCCCAGCATTTT
TRBV5-1	-	TRBJ2-1	TRBD2	CASSFSGTNYNEQFF	TGCGCCAGCAGCTTTAGCGGGACCAACTACAATGAGCAGTTCTTC
TRBV30	-	TRBJ2-2	-	CAWSKTEITGELFF	TGTGCCTGGAGTAAGACAGAGATCACCGGGGAGCTGTTTTTT
TRBV19	-	TRBJ2-3	-	CASSSPRGRDTDTQYF	TGTGCCAGTAGTAGCCCACGAGGGAGAGACACAGATACGCAGTATTTT
TRBV7-2	-	TRBJ2-2	-	CASSYRQGSAAGELFF	TGTGCCAGCAGCTATCGCCAGGGGTCAGCGGCCGGGGAGCTGTTTTTT
TRBV18	-	TRBJ1-2	-	CASSPRDKANYGYTF	TGTGCCAGCTCACCCCGGGACAAAGCTAACTATGGCTACACCTTC
TRBV14	once	TRBJ2-1	TRBD2	CASSQDRGSGRKSSYNEQFF	TGTGCCAGCAGCCAAGACAGGGGTAGCGGGAGAAAGAGCTCCTACAATGAGCAGTTCTTC
TRBV2	-	TRBJ2-1	TRBD2	CASSGGLAGGTGEQFF	TGTGCCAGCAGTGGGGGACTAGCGGGAGGAACGGGTGAGCAGTTCTTC
TRBV11-2	-	TRBJ1-1	TRBD1	CASSSGQDMNTEAFF	TGTGCCAGCAGCTCCGGACAGGACATGAACACTGAAGCTTTCTTT
TRBV5-1	-	TRBJ1-5	TRBD1	CASSFRDRVHHQPQHF	TGCGCCAGCAGCTTCCGGGACAGGGTCCATCATCAGCCCCAGCATTTT
TRBV28	-	TRBJ1-2	-	CASSAGNRISYGYTF	TGTGCCAGCAGTGCCGGGAACAGAATAAGCTATGGCTACACCTTC